Described below is a single T cell receptor (beta chain) sequence and its context. This specimen belongs to a study of blood T cell repertoires in COVID-19. Looking at the study overall: Samples taken during acute and convalescent COVID-19 were collected in the United States, Italy and Spain. From T cells, B-cell-depleted T cells, or PBMCs came the material, which was cDNA or gDNA.

As processed by the authors: Researchers report that nucleated cell counts were estimated from reference gene primer amplification. Libraries were prepared by immunoSEQ multiplex PCR; TCRdb keeps only in-frame clonotypes and omits some of them. V, J and clone size derive from that table, while D and trimming were established from the DNA sequence. The sample contains 150,000 to 200,000 clones, over 85% of which appear only once. V was cut by 1 base and J by 6 bases, with 14 bases left in between. The CDR3 runs 14 residues. Germline V gene data show CDR1 as SGDLS and CDR2 as YYNGEE. The Seattle patients, enrolled during active infection, were followed longitudinally.

The TCR was taken from a woman aged 60-75 years with COVID-19, enrolled during active disease. The chain employs TRBV9 and TRBJ2-7; tentative D call: TRBD1 (5 bases). Sequenced sample: peripheral blood. This chain's CDR3 is CASSVRQGQGEQYF. In DNA form, the CDR3 reads TGTGCCAGCAGCGTAAGGCAGGGTCAGGGCGAGCAGTACTTC.